Following are 2 T cell receptor beta chains from one sample sequenced in a study of Graves' ophthalmopathy and Graves' hyperthyroidism. RNA transcripts served as template for amplifying TCR beta CDR3 sequences. Amplification began with first-round RT-PCR using HTBI primers, then second-round multiplex PCR was performed. MiXCR, applied by TCRdb to the multiplex PCR reads, yields one record per CDR3 protein. This table has hundreds of thousands of distinct CDR3 sequences, roughly a fifth appearing once. The sequencing sample was made of peripheral blood. Receptors were obtained from a woman aged 45-65 years with Graves' ophthalmopathy.

Many counts were recorded for this clonotype. The chain combines TRBV6-5 with TRBJ2-7, with TRBD1 matching 12 bases. V lost 0 bases to trimming and J lost 5 bases; unmatched junction nucleotides: 2. The CDR3 sequence is 15 residues long. The germline V gene encodes CDR1 MNHEY and CDR2 SVGAGI. The DNA for the CDR3 is TGTGCCAGCAGTTACTCGGGACAGGGGGCCAACGAGCAGTACTTC. It is translated as CASSYSGQGANEQYF.

In this sample, this clonotype turned up many times. The rearrangement joins TRBV6-1 to TRBJ1-5; no reliable D call. CDR3 length: 13 residues. Germline assignment: CDR1 MNHNS and CDR2 SASEGT. The V gene lost 11 bases and the J gene lost 0 bases, with 11 bases spanning the gap. The CDR3 sequence: CAAQSYSNQPQHF. The CDR3 coding sequence is TGTGCCGCCCAGTCCTATAGCAATCAGCCCCAGCATTTT.